This T cell receptor beta chain was found in a study of early T cells in non-severe SARS-CoV-2 infection. About the research overall: Chains were not paired, and sequencing was done on bulk RNA from unsorted whole blood.

This clonotype showed up just a few times. Its specificity is unknown. Each cDNA molecule carried a unique molecular identifier. Via MiXCR, TCRdb re-called the 5' RACE reads, giving one row per CDR3 protein. The sample shows tens of thousands of distinct CDR3 sequences, approximately 9.3% of them seen only once. Germline values: CDR1 SGHAT, CDR2 FQNNGV. The V and J ends lost 2 bases and 1 base respectively, with 8 bases between them. The CDR3 is made up of 15 amino acids. Regarding the study as a whole: Matching against VDJdb likely underestimated virus-specific expansions, favoring anti-spike CD8.

The V gene is TRBV11-2, the J gene TRBJ2-2; D uncertain. Material for sequencing was whole blood. The receptor was derived from an adult who was a healthcare worker with PCR-confirmed SARS-CoV-2 infection or an uninfected control (not recorded which). Written as DNA, the CDR3 is TGTGCCAGCAGCTTAAGACCAGTGAACACCGGGGAGCTGTTTTTT. Translation gives CASSLRPVNTGELFF. Filled out from reference TRBV11-2 and TRBJ2-2, the complete variable domain reads EAGVAQSPRYKIIEKRQSVAFWCNPISGHATLYWYQQILGQGPKLLIQFQNNGVVDDSQLPKDRFSAERLKGVDSTLKIQPAKLEDSAVYLCASSLRPVNTGELFFGEGSRLTVL.